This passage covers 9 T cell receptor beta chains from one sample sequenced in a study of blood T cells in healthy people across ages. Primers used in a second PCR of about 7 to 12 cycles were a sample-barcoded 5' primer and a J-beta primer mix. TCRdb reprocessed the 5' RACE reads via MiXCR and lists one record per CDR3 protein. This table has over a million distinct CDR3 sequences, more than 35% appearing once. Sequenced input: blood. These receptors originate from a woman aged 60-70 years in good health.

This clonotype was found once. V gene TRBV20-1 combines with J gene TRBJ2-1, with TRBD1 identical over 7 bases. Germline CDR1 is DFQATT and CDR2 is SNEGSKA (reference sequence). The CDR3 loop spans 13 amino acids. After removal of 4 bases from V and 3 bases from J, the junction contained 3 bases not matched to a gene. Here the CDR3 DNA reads TGCAGTGCTATCCGGGACAGCTACAATGAGCAGTTCTTC. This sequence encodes CSAIRDSYNEQFF.

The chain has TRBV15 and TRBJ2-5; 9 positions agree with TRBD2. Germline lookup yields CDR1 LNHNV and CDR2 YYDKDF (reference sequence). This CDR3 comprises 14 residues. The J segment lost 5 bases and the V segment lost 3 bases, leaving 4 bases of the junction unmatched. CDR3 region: CATSRAAGGETQYF. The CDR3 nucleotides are TGTGCCACCAGCAGGGCTGCGGGAGGGGAGACCCAGTACTTC.

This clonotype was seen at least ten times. CDR3 nucleotide sequence: TGTGCCAGCATGGACAGGGGGCGGCCTAGCGAGGCCTACGAGCAGTACTTC. Its protein product is CASMDRGRPSEAYEQYF. V and J are TRBV2 and TRBJ2-7; 11 bases line up with TRBD1. Trimming at V came to 7 bases and at J to 2 bases, leaving 13 bases not matched to a gene. The length of the CDR3 is 17 residues. CDR1 SNHLY and CDR2 FYNNEI come from the germline V gene.

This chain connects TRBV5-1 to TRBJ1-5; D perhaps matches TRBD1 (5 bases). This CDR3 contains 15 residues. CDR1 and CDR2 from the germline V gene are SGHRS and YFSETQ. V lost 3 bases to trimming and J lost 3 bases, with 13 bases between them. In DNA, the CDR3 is TGCGCCAGCAGCTGGGCGGACACCATCAATCAGCCCCAGCATTTT. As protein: CASSWADTINQPQHF. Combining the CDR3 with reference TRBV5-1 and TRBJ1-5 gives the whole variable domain KAGVTQTPRYLIKTRGQQVTLSCSPISGHRSVSWYQQTPGQGLQFLFEYFSETQRNKGNFPGRFSGRQFSNSRSEMNVSTLELGDSALYLCASSWADTINQPQHFGDGTRLSIL.

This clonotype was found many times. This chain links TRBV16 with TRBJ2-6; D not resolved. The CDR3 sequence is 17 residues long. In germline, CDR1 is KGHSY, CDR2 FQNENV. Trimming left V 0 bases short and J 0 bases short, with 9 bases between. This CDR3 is CASSQSSINSGANVLTF. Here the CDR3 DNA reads TGTGCCAGCAGCCAATCCTCGATAAACTCTGGGGCCAACGTCCTGACTTTC.

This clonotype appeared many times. The CDR3 DNA reads as TGCAGCGTGCGGAACTCTGGGGCCAACGTCCTGACTTTC. Amino acids: CSVRNSGANVLTF. The V and J genes are TRBV29-1 and TRBJ2-6; D is unclear. The CDR3 totals 13 residues. Germline V CDR1 and CDR2: SQVTM, ANQGSEA. The ends were cut back, 6 bases at V and 0 bases at J, with 6 bases in the middle.

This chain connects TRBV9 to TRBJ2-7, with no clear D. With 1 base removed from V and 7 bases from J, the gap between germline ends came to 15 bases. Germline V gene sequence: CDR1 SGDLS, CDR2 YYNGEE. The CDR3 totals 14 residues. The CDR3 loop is CASSVRSYSDEQYF. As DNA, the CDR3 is TGTGCCAGCAGCGTACGGTCTTACAGCGATGAGCAGTACTTC.

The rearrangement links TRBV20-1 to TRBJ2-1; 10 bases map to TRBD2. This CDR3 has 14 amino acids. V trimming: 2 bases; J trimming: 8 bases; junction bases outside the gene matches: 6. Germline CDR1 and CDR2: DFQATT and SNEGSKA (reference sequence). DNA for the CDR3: TGCAGTGCTAGACCCGGGACTAGCGTCCATGAGCAGTTCTTC. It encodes CSARPGTSVHEQFF.

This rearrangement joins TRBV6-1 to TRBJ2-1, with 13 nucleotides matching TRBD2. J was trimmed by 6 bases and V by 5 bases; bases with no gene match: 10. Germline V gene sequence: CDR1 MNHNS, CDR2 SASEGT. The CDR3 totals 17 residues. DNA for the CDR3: TGTGCCAGCAGTCCACCTTGGACTAGCGGGAGAAGCAATGAGCAGTTCTTC. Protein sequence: CASSPPWTSGRSNEQFF.